The 7 T cell receptor beta chains below all came from one sample that was sequenced in a study of OX40 agonist ivuxolimab in advanced cancers. TCRdb keeps only in-frame clones here, not all; method: immunoSEQ multiplex PCR. This table has about 69,000 clones, about nine tenths appearing once. Material: CD4+ or CD8+ T cells sorted from blood, obtained in a trial of the OX40 agonist ivuxolimab. These receptors originate from an adult with an advanced solid tumor such as melanoma, head and neck, liver or kidney cancer.

The chain couples TRBV6-1 to TRBJ2-5, with D unclear. The CDR3 contains 12 residues. V was pared by 8 bases and J by 3 bases, with 10 bases between. Germline CDR1 reads MNHNS; CDR2 reads SASEGT. The CDR3 nucleotides read TGTGCCAGCGCCCGGAGAGAAGAGACCCAGTACTTC. Residues: CASARREETQYF.

The rearrangement links TRBV14 to TRBJ2-5; D tentatively fits TRBD1 or TRBD2 (5 bases each). The J call could be wrong; TRBJ2-7 is a better fit for the DNA end. Germline-derived CDR1 and CDR2 are SGHDN and FVKESK. CDR3 size: 15 residues. The CDR3, as DNA: TGTGCCAGCAGCCCCCTCGGGGCTAGCTCCTACGAGCAGTACTTC. Protein product: CASSPLGASSYEQYF.

This chain uses TRBV5-4 with TRBJ2-2; D is possibly TRBD1 (5 bases). The V end was cut by 1 base, the J end by 7 bases, with 14 bases between. The germline V gene has CDR1 SGHNT and CDR2 YYREEE (reference sequence). This CDR3 is built from 15 residues. The CDR3 region is CASSLIRERNGELFF. The CDR3 nucleotides read TGTGCCAGCAGCTTGATCAGGGAAAGGAACGGGGAGCTGTTTTTT.

This chain connects TRBV28 to TRBJ1-2, with D possibly TRBD1 on 6 matching bases. The CDR3 runs 13 residues. The V and J ends lost 4 bases and 4 bases respectively, with 10 bases between them. Germline CDR1 is MDHEN and CDR2 is SYDVKM. The CDR3 coding sequence is TGTGCCAGCAGTTCAACAGGGTTCTATGGCTACACCTTC. Protein product: CASSSTGFYGYTF.

A single count supports this clone. The rearrangement links TRBV6-1 to TRBJ2-3; 9 positions agree with TRBD2. The CDR3 consists of 19 residues. After removal of 2 bases from V and 0 bases from J, the junction contained 12 bases not matched to a gene. Germline lookup yields CDR1 MNHNS and CDR2 SASEGT. CDR3 nucleotides: TGTGCCAGCAGTGAACCTTCCCTAGCGGGGATTCCTAGCACAGATACGCAGTATTTT. This sequence encodes CASSEPSLAGIPSTDTQYF.

The chain links TRBV5-4 to TRBJ2-2, with D uncertain. The V end lost 1 base, the J end lost 8 bases, and 9 bases lay between the germline ends. The CDR3 sequence is 13 residues long. Germline V lookup: CDR1 SGHNT, CDR2 YYREEE (reference sequence). CDR3 sequence (DNA): TGTGCCAGCAGCTTGCCCCTGGGGGGGGAGCTGTTTTTT. This gives the protein CASSLPLGGELFF. Drawing the rest from reference TRBV5-4 and TRBJ2-2, the complete variable domain is ETGVTQSPTHLIKTRGQQVTLRCSSQSGHNTVSWYQQALGQGPQFIFQYYREEENGRGNFPPRFSGLQFPNYSSELNVNALELDDSALYLCASSLPLGGELFFGEGSRLTVL.

The chain has TRBV5-1 and TRBJ1-1; 9 bases align to TRBD1. With 6 bases clipped from V and 10 bases from J, the junction kept 13 bases outside the gene matches. Germline CDR1 and CDR2: SGHRS and YFSETQ. The CDR3 extends over 14 amino acids. CDR3 protein: CASTVKPGQGIAFF. CDR3 DNA sequence: TGCGCCAGCACCGTTAAACCGGGACAGGGAATAGCTTTCTTT.